The rows below give T cell receptor beta chains drawn from one sample of a study of cytomegalovirus exposure and HLA in healthy donors. Here immunoSEQ multiplex PCR was the method, and the copy in TCRdb shows in-frame clones only, minus some. The repertoire includes about 150,000 clones, approximately 79% of them detected once, and 1.5% to 2% sits in the top ten. Sequencing input: PBMCs. These receptors all stem from a woman aged 25 to 39 in good health and CMV-seronegative. The CDR3 runs from the conserved cysteine through the conserved F or W. Fields, in order: D gene, clone size, J gene, V gene, CDR3 DNA, CDR3 protein. The D gene is left open where the match is weak. The listing skips clone size in some rows; elsewhere it reads once, few, many or a size class.

D: NA; size: NA; J: TRBJ1-2; V: TRBV15; DNA: TGTGCCACCAGCAGAGATGGCGGTAACGGTGGCTACACCTTC; CDR3: CATSRDGGNGGYTF
D: NA; size: NA; J: TRBJ1-1; V: TRBV15; DNA: TGTGCCACCAGCCTGGACAGCTCATCCACTGAAGCTTTCTTT; CDR3: CATSLDSSSTEAFF
D: NA; size: NA; J: TRBJ1-5; V: TRBV6-1; DNA: TGTGCCAGCACCTACAGTCATCAGAATCATTTT; CDR3: CASTYSHQNHF
D: NA; size: many; J: TRBJ2-1; V: TRBV18; DNA: TGTGCCAGCTCACCTCTCTCGTGGGCAAATGAGCAGTTCTTC; CDR3: CASSPLSWANEQFF
D: TRBD2; size: NA; J: TRBJ2-1; V: TRBV7-3; DNA: TGTGCCAGCAGCTTAACAGCGGGGCGCTACAATGAGCAGTTCTTC; CDR3: CASSLTAGRYNEQFF
D: TRBD1; size: NA; J: TRBJ1-1; V: TRBV7-6; DNA: TGTGCCAGCAGCTTAGAACAGGGGGCCTCCACTGAAGCTTTCTTT; CDR3: CASSLEQGASTEAFF
D: NA; size: NA; J: TRBJ1-2; V: TRBV30; DNA: TGTGCCTGGAGTGGGGACACCTATGGCTACACCTTC; CDR3: CAWSGDTYGYTF
D: NA; size: NA; J: TRBJ1-5; V: TRBV6-1; DNA: TGTGCCAGCAGACTTAATAGCAATCAGCCCCAGCATTTT; CDR3: CASRLNSNQPQHF
D: TRBD1; size: NA; J: TRBJ1-1; V: TRBV10-1; DNA: TGCGCCAGCAGTGACTGGACAGGGGGTATGTGGCCTGAAGCTTTCTTT; CDR3: CASSDWTGGMWPEAFF
D: NA; size: NA; J: TRBJ2-3; V: TRBV4-1; DNA: TGCGCCAGCAGCACCTTGACTAGCACAGATACGCAGTATTTT; CDR3: CASSTLTSTDTQYF
D: NA; size: NA; J: TRBJ1-5; V: TRBV5-5; DNA: TGTGCCAGCAGCTTGGCAGGGATCAATCAGCCCCAGCATTTT; CDR3: CASSLAGINQPQHF
D: TRBD1; size: NA; J: TRBJ2-7; V: TRBV4-1; DNA: TGCGCCAGCAGCCAAGATGAGGACAGGTCGCCTTACGAGCAGTACTTC; CDR3: CASSQDEDRSPYEQYF
D: NA; size: NA; J: TRBJ1-5; V: TRBV2; DNA: TGTGCCAGCAGGGCTACAGGGAATCAGCCCCAGCATTTT; CDR3: CASRATGNQPQHF
D: TRBD1; size: NA; J: TRBJ1-2; V: TRBV5-1; DNA: TGCGCCAGCAGCCCCGGGACAGTTAACTATGGCTACACCTTC; CDR3: CASSPGTVNYGYTF
D: NA; size: NA; J: TRBJ2-4; V: TRBV13; DNA: TGTGCCAGCAGCTTATTCGGGGAGGAAAACATTCAGTACTTC; CDR3: CASSLFGEENIQYF
D: TRBD2; size: NA; J: TRBJ2-3; V: TRBV18; DNA: TGTGCCAGCTCACCCACCCCGGGACTAGCGGTTAGCACAGATACGCAGTATTTT; CDR3: CASSPTPGLAVSTDTQYF
D: NA; size: NA; J: TRBJ2-6; V: TRBV9; DNA: TGTGCCAGCAGGGGCCGCAGGTCAAGCTCTGGGGCCAACGTCCTGACTTTC; CDR3: CASRGRRSSSGANVLTF
D: TRBD1; size: NA; J: TRBJ1-2; V: TRBV6-1; DNA: TGTGCCAGCAGTGTGGGCGACAGGGCTGGCTACACCTTC; CDR3: CASSVGDRAGYTF
D: TRBD1; size: NA; J: TRBJ1-1; V: TRBV11-1; DNA: TGTGCCAGCAGCTTGGCGGGACAGGGAAACACTGAAGCTTTCTTT; CDR3: CASSLAGQGNTEAFF
D: TRBD1; size: once; J: TRBJ1-2; V: TRBV9; DNA: TGTGCCAGCAGCCCTCCGACAGGGGGAGGGTATGGCTACACCTTC; CDR3: CASSPPTGGGYGYTF
D: TRBD1; size: NA; J: TRBJ1-2; V: TRBV29-1; DNA: TGCAGCGTGGGGGGGGACAGGGAGTACGATGGCTACACCTTC; CDR3: CSVGGDREYDGYTF
D: TRBD1; size: NA; J: TRBJ1-6; V: TRBV27; DNA: TGTGCCAGCAGTTGGGGACAGGGGGCGCTTTCACCCCTCCACTTT; CDR3: CASSWGQGALSPLHF
D: NA; size: NA; J: TRBJ1-3; V: TRBV2; DNA: TGTGCCAGCAACCCGAACCCGGTCGGGGGAAACACCATATATTTT; CDR3: CASNPNPVGGNTIYF
D: NA; size: NA; J: TRBJ1-2; V: TRBV6-5; DNA: TGTGCCAGCAGTTACTCGGCGCAGGCGCCCGGCTACACCTTC; CDR3: CASSYSAQAPGYTF
D: TRBD1; size: once; J: TRBJ2-2; V: TRBV7-9; DNA: TGTGCCAGCAGCTTAAAGGGACAGGGAGTAAACACCGGGGAGCTGTTTTTT; CDR3: CASSLKGQGVNTGELFF
D: NA; size: NA; J: TRBJ2-7; V: TRBV19; DNA: TGTGCCAGTCAAGTTTCGGGGGACAGCTCCTACGAGCAGTACTTC; CDR3: CASQVSGDSSYEQYF
D: NA; size: NA; J: TRBJ2-1; V: TRBV10-2; DNA: TGCGCCAGCCTATTAGGGGGCTACAATGAGCAGTTCTTC; CDR3: CASLLGGYNEQFF
D: TRBD2; size: NA; J: TRBJ2-5; V: TRBV7-6; DNA: TGTGCCAGCAGCTTAGGGGCTTTGGCGGGGGGCTTCCAAGAGACCCAGTACTTC; CDR3: CASSLGALAGGFQETQYF
D: NA; size: NA; J: TRBJ1-2; V: TRBV27; DNA: TGTGCCAGCAGTTCGAATCGAGGGTTTAACGGTGGCTACACCTTC; CDR3: CASSSNRGFNGGYTF
D: TRBD2; size: NA; J: TRBJ2-3; V: TRBV7-3; DNA: TGTGCCAGCAGCTTAGGGAGCGGGGGGGCCGATACGCAGTATTTT; CDR3: CASSLGSGGADTQYF
D: NA; size: NA; J: TRBJ1-2; V: TRBV9; DNA: TGTGCCAGCAGCCCTGAGGGATTGAACTATGGCTACACCTTC; CDR3: CASSPEGLNYGYTF
D: NA; size: NA; J: TRBJ1-2; V: TRBV9; DNA: TGTGCCAGCAGCGCCCAGCAGGTAACAAGAATTCATGGCTACACCTTC; CDR3: CASSAQQVTRIHGYTF